This is a list of T cell receptor beta chains from one sample in a study of response to subunit inactivated influenza vaccine. TCRdb called the RT-PCR reads again in MiXCR, with one record for every CDR3 protein. Among 450,000 to 700,000 distinct CDR3 sequences, approximately 15% were seen once, and the ten largest hold approximately 12%. This specimen consisted of PBMCs from blood, obtained approximately 12 days after vaccination. Every receptor here comes from a man aged 45 to 65 who received an inactivated influenza vaccine. Both conserved end residues are part of each CDR3. Fields, in order: D gene, CDR3 length, clone size, V gene, J gene, CDR3 protein, CDR3 DNA. The D gene is left open where the match is weak. Only part of the rows carry a size: once, few, many, or a class if the clone is expanded.

D gene: .
CDR3 length: 14
clone size: .
V gene: TRBV6-1
J gene: TRBJ1-1
CDR3 protein: CASSQQAPNTEAFF
CDR3 DNA: TGTGCCAGCAGTCAACAGGCGCCGAACACTGAAGCTTTCTTT

D gene: .
CDR3 length: 13
clone size: few
V gene: TRBV20-1
J gene: TRBJ2-7
CDR3 protein: CSARDPLAYEQYF
CDR3 DNA: TGCAGTGCTAGAGATCCCCTAGCCTACGAGCAGTACTTC

D gene: .
CDR3 length: 14
clone size: few
V gene: TRBV5-4
J gene: TRBJ1-2
CDR3 protein: CASSLLQANYGYTF
CDR3 DNA: TGTGCCAGCAGCTTACTCCAGGCCAACTATGGCTACACCTTC

D gene: .
CDR3 length: 15
clone size: .
V gene: TRBV20-1
J gene: TRBJ1-1
CDR3 protein: CSAGPNRGSNTEAFF
CDR3 DNA: TGCAGTGCTGGACCAAACCGGGGGTCGAACACTGAAGCTTTCTTT

D gene: .
CDR3 length: 15
clone size: .
V gene: TRBV20-1
J gene: TRBJ2-7
CDR3 protein: CSARAGLRGFDEQYF
CDR3 DNA: TGCAGTGCTAGAGCGGGGCTCCGGGGGTTCGACGAGCAGTACTTC

D gene: .
CDR3 length: 15
clone size: few
V gene: TRBV15
J gene: TRBJ1-6
CDR3 protein: CATSPGVRQDSPLHF
CDR3 DNA: TGTGCCACCAGCCCAGGGGTCCGACAGGATTCACCCCTCCACTTT

D gene: .
CDR3 length: 12
clone size: few
V gene: TRBV30
J gene: TRBJ1-2
CDR3 protein: CAWSGPGYGYTF
CDR3 DNA: TGTGCCTGGAGTGGTCCCGGCTATGGCTACACCTTC

D gene: .
CDR3 length: 15
clone size: few
V gene: TRBV5-1
J gene: TRBJ2-7
CDR3 protein: CASSFDSLSSYEQYF
CDR3 DNA: TGCGCCAGCAGCTTCGACAGTCTTAGCTCCTACGAGCAGTACTTC

D gene: .
CDR3 length: 15
clone size: few
V gene: TRBV19
J gene: TRBJ2-7
CDR3 protein: CASSSRESRSYEQYF
CDR3 DNA: TGTGCCAGTAGTTCCCGGGAAAGCCGGTCCTACGAGCAGTACTTC

D gene: .
CDR3 length: 14
clone size: many
V gene: TRBV12-3/TRBV12-4
J gene: TRBJ1-2
CDR3 protein: CASSHRRENYGYTF
CDR3 DNA: TGTGCCAGCAGCCACCGACGGGAAAACTATGGCTACACCTTC

D gene: TRBD2
CDR3 length: 15
clone size: few
V gene: TRBV5-4
J gene: TRBJ2-3
CDR3 protein: CASSPGTSFSDTQYF
CDR3 DNA: TGTGCCAGCAGCCCCGGGACTAGCTTCTCAGATACGCAGTATTTT

D gene: TRBD1
CDR3 length: 15
clone size: few
V gene: TRBV28
J gene: TRBJ2-5
CDR3 protein: CASKRGRAPQETQYF
CDR3 DNA: TGTGCCAGCAAAAGGGGGCGGGCACCTCAAGAGACCCAGTACTTC

D gene: .
CDR3 length: 15
clone size: few
V gene: TRBV6-1
J gene: TRBJ1-1
CDR3 protein: CASSRAPVGDTEAFF
CDR3 DNA: TGTGCCAGCAGCCGGGCCCCCGTCGGGGACACTGAAGCTTTCTTT

D gene: .
CDR3 length: 16
clone size: few
V gene: TRBV7-9
J gene: TRBJ2-7
CDR3 protein: CASSFSLNRKAYEQYF
CDR3 DNA: TGTGCCAGCAGCTTTAGCCTGAACAGAAAAGCCTACGAGCAGTACTTC

D gene: .
CDR3 length: 15
clone size: few
V gene: TRBV7-8
J gene: TRBJ2-1
CDR3 protein: CASGSRDAIAGEQFF
CDR3 DNA: TGTGCCAGCGGGTCGCGGGACGCTATTGCCGGTGAGCAGTTCTTC

D gene: TRBD2
CDR3 length: 17
clone size: .
V gene: TRBV29-1
J gene: TRBJ2-2
CDR3 protein: CSVRGTSGRENTGELFF
CDR3 DNA: TGCAGCGTGCGGGGTACTAGCGGGAGGGAGAACACCGGGGAGCTGTTTTTT

D gene: .
CDR3 length: 15
clone size: .
V gene: TRBV7-2
J gene: TRBJ1-3
CDR3 protein: CASSREVLSGNTIYF
CDR3 DNA: TGTGCCAGCAGCCGAGAAGTCCTCTCTGGAAACACCATATATTTT

D gene: .
CDR3 length: 16
clone size: .
V gene: TRBV4-3
J gene: TRBJ1-6
CDR3 protein: CASSPNPQGTNSPLHF
CDR3 DNA: TGCGCCAGCAGCCCCAACCCACAGGGAACTAATTCACCCCTCCACTTT

D gene: .
CDR3 length: 14
clone size: many
V gene: TRBV15
J gene: TRBJ2-1
CDR3 protein: CATSGTDSDNEQFF
CDR3 DNA: TGTGCCACCAGCGGAACAGACAGCGACAATGAGCAGTTCTTC

D gene: TRBD2
CDR3 length: 16
clone size: few
V gene: TRBV4-3
J gene: TRBJ2-7
CDR3 protein: CASSRVGLAGAGEQYF
CDR3 DNA: TGCGCCAGCAGCCGAGTAGGACTAGCGGGAGCTGGCGAGCAGTACTTC

D gene: .
CDR3 length: 14
clone size: few
V gene: TRBV28
J gene: TRBJ2-5
CDR3 protein: CASSSDGPQETQYF
CDR3 DNA: TGTGCCAGCAGCTCGGATGGACCCCAAGAGACCCAGTACTTC

D gene: TRBD2
CDR3 length: 14
clone size: .
V gene: TRBV20-1
J gene: TRBJ2-1
CDR3 protein: CSASAGGLLNEQFF
CDR3 DNA: TGCAGTGCTAGCGCGGGGGGGCTTTTAAATGAGCAGTTCTTC